This passage covers 28 T cell receptor beta chains from one sample sequenced in a study of response to subunit inactivated influenza vaccine. Using its own MiXCR run on the RT-PCR reads, TCRdb lists one record per CDR3 protein. This sample carries 600,000 to 850,000 distinct CDR3 sequences, approximately 14% of them seen once, and the ten largest clones take 7.5% to 8%. The specimen comprised PBMCs from blood, sampled 14 to 15 days before vaccination. These receptors were taken from a man between 50 and 59 years old who received an inactivated influenza vaccine.

This clonotype was seen a handful of times. V usage is TRBV11-1 and J usage is TRBJ2-1; 13 bases align to TRBD2. From germline, CDR1 is SGHAT and CDR2 FQDESV (reference sequence). The CDR3 spans 18 residues. V trimming: 5 bases; J trimming: 0 bases; junction bases outside the gene matches: 7. DNA of the CDR3: TGTGCCAGCAGCCCACGACTAGCGGGAGGTAGCTCCTACAATGAGCAGTTCTTC. Protein product: CASSPRLAGGSSYNEQFF.

A few counts support this clonotype. In DNA form, the CDR3 reads TGTGCCAGCAGTTTATATCCCGGACAGCTCGAGCAGTACTTC. Translation gives CASSLYPGQLEQYF. The V gene is TRBV12-3 or TRBV12-4, the J gene TRBJ2-7, with D possibly TRBD1 on 6 matching bases. V lost 2 bases and J 6 bases, leaving 14 bases between the germline ends. This CDR3 is 14 amino acids long.

The chain combines TRBV12-3 or TRBV12-4 with TRBJ2-7, with D possibly being TRBD2 (5 bases). Trimming took 5 bases from V and 4 from J, leaving 9 bases between them. The CDR3 extends over 12 amino acids. The chain's CDR3 is CASSKRMYEQYF. The CDR3 DNA reads as TGTGCCAGCAGTAAGCGGATGTACGAGCAGTACTTC.

The chain joins TRBV11-2 to TRBJ2-5; 14 bases align to TRBD2. CDR3 size: 18 residues. J lost 4 bases, V lost 5 bases, and 12 bases had no gene match. The germline V gene encodes CDR1 SGHAT and CDR2 FQNNGV. The DNA for the CDR3 is TGTGCCAGCAGCCTTCGACTAGCGGGGGGGATTCAGCGAGAGACCCAGTACTTC. Protein product: CASSLRLAGGIQRETQYF.

This chain connects TRBV9 to TRBJ2-7; 8 nucleotides match TRBD2. J was trimmed by 3 bases and V by 4 bases; bases with no gene match: 6. The CDR3 sequence is 14 residues long. Per germline, CDR1 SGDLS and CDR2 YYNGEE. This CDR3 reads CASSPGGGHYEQYF. The CDR3 DNA reads as TGTGCCAGCAGCCCCGGGGGGGGTCACTACGAGCAGTACTTC.

The chain has TRBV27 and TRBJ1-5, with TRBD1 matching over 8 bases. The V gene end was trimmed by 5 bases and the J gene end by 12 bases; junction bases not matched to a gene: 9. CDR1 is MNHEY and CDR2 is SMNVEV in the germline V gene (reference sequence). This CDR3 has 13 amino acids. The CDR3 DNA reads TGTGCCAGCAGTCCAGTAGGACAGGGACTCCAGCATTTT. Encoded protein: CASSPVGQGLQHF.

J is TRBJ2-5 and V is TRBV7-9; possible D gene TRBD1, 6 bases. Germline V gene data show CDR1 as SEHNR and CDR2 as FQNEAQ (reference sequence). V was clipped by 5 bases and J by 5 bases, with 9 bases between them. The CDR3 sequence is 12 residues long. The CDR3 loop reads CASSQTGETQYF. The CDR3 coding sequence is TGTGCCAGCAGCCAAACAGGGGAGACCCAGTACTTC.

This clonotype occurred a few times. J is TRBJ2-5 and V is TRBV27, with 9 nucleotides matching TRBD1. V lost 6 bases and J lost 2; bases outside the gene matches: 10. This CDR3 contains 16 residues. Germline assignment: CDR1 MNHEY and CDR2 SMNVEV (reference sequence). CDR3 nucleotide sequence: TGTGCCAGCAGGAACAGGGGGCGGATAGAACAAGAGACCCAGTACTTC. It specifies CASRNRGRIEQETQYF.

This chain connects TRBV7-9 to TRBJ2-2; a possible D gene is TRBD2 (6 bases). Germline V gene sequence: CDR1 SEHNR, CDR2 FQNEAQ (reference sequence). The V gene lost 0 bases and the J gene lost 3 bases, with 11 bases spanning the gap. This CDR3 has 16 amino acids. The CDR3 sequence is CASSLASGLHTGELFF. The CDR3 nucleotides read TGTGCCAGCAGCTTAGCGAGCGGGTTGCACACCGGGGAGCTGTTTTTT. Based on the CDR3 plus reference TRBV7-9 and TRBJ2-2, the full variable domain is DTGVSQNPRHKITKRGQNVTFRCDPISEHNRLYWYRQTLGQGPEFLTYFQNEAQLEKSRLLSDRFSAERPKGSFSTLEIQRTEQGDSAMYLCASSLASGLHTGELFFGEGSRLTVL.

The rearrangement links TRBV5-1 to TRBJ2-7, with 13 nucleotides matching TRBD2. The germline CDR1 and CDR2 sequences are SGHRS and YFSETQ. V lost 3 bases and J lost 2; bases outside the gene matches: 14. The CDR3 has 19 amino acids. CDR3: CASSSPGLAGEVETYEQYF. The CDR3 coding sequence is TGCGCCAGCAGCTCCCCTGGACTAGCGGGGGAAGTGGAAACCTACGAGCAGTACTTC.

V is TRBV6-2 or TRBV6-3 and J is TRBJ2-2; weak D call: TRBD2 (5 bases). The V gene lost 6 bases and the J gene lost 2 bases, with 16 bases spanning the gap. Germline loops: CDR1 MNHEY, CDR2 SVGEGT. The CDR3 is 16 amino acids. CDR3: CASRSSRNYNTGELFF. The CDR3 DNA follows: TGTGCCAGCAGATCTAGCCGGAATTATAACACCGGGGAGCTGTTTTTT.

This chain connects TRBV20-1 to TRBJ2-7; 7 bases match TRBD1. Germline CDR1 DFQATT, CDR2 SNEGSKA (reference sequence). V trimming: 2 bases; J trimming: 4 bases; junction bases outside the gene matches: 11. CDR3 length: 15 amino acids. The CDR3 DNA is TGCAGTGCTAGACCTCCTGGGACAGTACCTTACGAGCAGTACTTC. Amino acids: CSARPPGTVPYEQYF.

The rearrangement joins TRBV15 to TRBJ1-2; TRBD1 agrees at 12 bases. Trimming took 5 bases from V and 7 from J; bases not matched to a gene: 8. Germline V gene data show CDR1 as LNHNV and CDR2 as YYDKDF (reference sequence). The CDR3 is 15 amino acids. CDR3 in amino acids: CATSPGTGGLGGYTF. The CDR3, as DNA: TGTGCCACCAGCCCCGGGACAGGGGGCCTCGGTGGCTACACCTTC.

On this clonotype itself: The junction differs from germline at one of its ends, possibly a read error. The chain recombines TRBV7-2 with TRBJ2-5; D may correspond to TRBD1 or TRBD2 (5 bases each). In germline, CDR1 is SGHTA, CDR2 FQGNSA. The CDR3 consists of 13 residues. CDR3 protein: CASSLRDQQTQYF. DNA for the CDR3: TGTGCCAGCAGCCTCAGGGACCAACAGACCCAGTACTTC.

This clonotype was seen a few times. V and J are TRBV12-3 or TRBV12-4 and TRBJ2-3; D remains unclear. Trimming took off 2 bases at V and 1 base at J, with 7 bases between the two ends. This CDR3 comprises 14 residues. CDR3 region: CASSLSLGTDTQYF. The CDR3 nucleotides read TGTGCCAGCAGTTTATCCCTGGGCACAGATACGCAGTATTTT.

This clonotype has at least ten counts. The rearrangement links TRBV5-1 to TRBJ2-1, with TRBD2 matching over 10 bases. This CDR3 has 15 residues. The germline CDR1 and CDR2 sequences are SGHRS and YFSETQ. The V and J ends lost 1 base and 9 bases, in that order; junction bases with no gene match: 7. The CDR3 DNA reads as TGCGCCAGCAGCTTGAGTCTAGCGGGAGACGGTGAGCAGTTCTTC. Amino acid sequence: CASSLSLAGDGEQFF.

V gene TRBV7-9 combines with J gene TRBJ1-1; D gene ambiguous. CDR1 is SEHNR and CDR2 is FQNEAQ in the germline V gene (reference sequence). The CDR3 is 14 residues long. The V gene lost 0 bases and the J gene lost 5 bases, with 10 bases spanning the gap. The DNA for the CDR3 is TGTGCCAGCAGCTTAGCGGCGGTCGGAACTGAAGCTTTCTTT. It codes for CASSLAAVGTEAFF.

This clonotype appeared a few times. The chain uses TRBV27 and TRBJ1-3; 8 nucleotides align to TRBD1. Trimming removed 5 bases from V and 10 bases from J; junction bases left unmatched: 7. This CDR3 contains 13 residues. CDR1 and CDR2 from the germline V gene are MNHEY and SMNVEV (reference sequence). The DNA of the CDR3 is TGTGCCAGCAGTCTTGGGACAGGTGGTACCATATATTTT. Encoded protein: CASSLGTGGTIYF.

The genes are TRBV20-1 and TRBJ2-1; 9 bases agree with TRBD2. The junction had 5 bases not matched to a gene; V was cut back by 5 bases and J by 3 bases. This CDR3 contains 14 residues. Germline V lookup: CDR1 DFQATT, CDR2 SNEGSKA (reference sequence). This CDR3 reads CSAWREGRYNEQFF. The CDR3 nucleotides read TGCAGTGCTTGGCGGGAGGGCCGCTACAATGAGCAGTTCTTC.

A few counts support this clonotype. At one boundary the junction diverges from the germline segment, which might be a read error. The gene calls are TRBV11-2 and TRBJ2-1, with unresolved D. CDR3 length: 8 residues. CDR1 SGHAT and CDR2 FQNNGV come from the germline V gene. This CDR3 reads CASSRTDF. The CDR3 nucleotides read TGTGCCAGCAGCCGGACGGACTTC.

There are many counts of this clonotype. The chain combines TRBV6-5 with TRBJ2-5; D is uncertain. Germline V CDR1 and CDR2: MNHEY, SVGAGI. This CDR3 is 14 amino acids long. Trimming shortened V by 4 bases and J by 0 bases, and 9 bases separated the two germline ends. In DNA form, the CDR3 reads TGTGCCAGCAGTTCCTTATTGGACCAAGAGACCCAGTACTTC. Translating it yields CASSSLLDQETQYF.

This chain uses TRBV20-1 with TRBJ2-1, with TRBD2 as a possible D gene (7 bases). V dropped 5 bases and J dropped 1 base, with 15 bases sitting between them. In germline, CDR1 is DFQATT, CDR2 SNEGSKA (reference sequence). The CDR3 extends over 15 amino acids. The CDR3 sequence is CSAGGALLSYNEQFF. The CDR3 region has the DNA TGCAGTGCTGGGGGGGCTCTTTTATCCTACAATGAGCAGTTCTTC.

The table lists this clonotype with a few counts. V is TRBV20-1 and J is TRBJ2-1; 8 nucleotides match TRBD2. V lost 5 bases to trimming and J lost 14 bases; unmatched junction nucleotides: 5. This CDR3 is 10 amino acids long. CDR1 DFQATT and CDR2 SNEGSKA come from the germline V gene (reference sequence). The CDR3 spells CSAGTGGEFF. For the CDR3, the DNA is TGCAGTGCTGGGACGGGGGGGGAGTTCTTC.

In this sample, this clonotype turned up a few times. This chain uses TRBV5-1 with TRBJ2-5; D possibly corresponds to TRBD2 (5 bases). Trimming took off 5 bases at V and 0 bases at J, with 8 bases between the two ends. The CDR3 consists of 13 residues. CDR1 SGHRS and CDR2 YFSETQ come from the germline V gene. CDR3 coding DNA: TGCGCCAGCAGATCCGGGAACCAAGAGACCCAGTACTTC. Residues: CASRSGNQETQYF.

The chain is built from TRBV11-2 and TRBJ2-6, with 8 nucleotides matching TRBD2. The junction had 14 bases not matched to a gene; V was cut back by 1 base and J by 0 bases. This CDR3 contains 21 residues. Germline V CDR1 and CDR2: SGHAT, FQNNGV. CDR3 protein: CASSLVSIGGALSSGANVLTF. In DNA form, the CDR3 reads TGTGCCAGCAGCTTAGTCTCTATCGGGGGGGCCCTCAGCTCTGGGGCCAACGTCCTGACTTTC. The complete variable domain, with remaining parts taken from reference TRBV11-2 and TRBJ2-6, reads EAGVAQSPRYKIIEKRQSVAFWCNPISGHATLYWYQQILGQGPKLLIQFQNNGVVDDSQLPKDRFSAERLKGVDSTLKIQPAKLEDSAVYLCASSLVSIGGALSSGANVLTFGAGSRLTVL.

Many counts were recorded for this clonotype. The CDR3 loop reads CASRETGVGANVLTF. DNA for the CDR3: TGTGCCAGCAGGGAAACAGGGGTCGGGGCCAACGTCCTGACTTTC. The chain has TRBV13 and TRBJ2-6, with TRBD1 matching over 7 bases. The ends lost 6 bases at V and 4 bases at J; junction bases unmatched: 6. The CDR3 sequence is 15 residues long. CDR1 is PRHDT, CDR2 FYEKMQ, per germline (reference sequence). The full variable domain, rest sourced from reference TRBV13 and TRBJ2-6, is AAGVIQSPRHLIKEKRETATLKCYPIPRHDTVYWYQQGPGQDPQFLISFYEKMQSDKGSIPDRFSAQQFSDYHSELNMSSLELGDSALYFCASRETGVGANVLTFGAGSRLTVL.

This clonotype appeared many times. The DNA for the CDR3 is TGCGCCAGCAAGCAGATACCAACTAATGAAAAACTGTTTTTT. Protein sequence: CASKQIPTNEKLFF. The chain is built from TRBV5-1 and TRBJ1-4, with D hard to call. The V gene lost 6 bases and the J gene lost 0 bases, with 9 bases spanning the gap. The CDR3 is made up of 14 amino acids. CDR1 and CDR2 (germline): SGHRS, YFSETQ.

This clonotype has only a few counts. The CDR3: CSATQSGDSSYNEQFF. The CDR3, as DNA: TGCAGTGCTACCCAGAGCGGGGACTCCTCCTACAATGAGCAGTTCTTC. The chain recombines TRBV20-1 with TRBJ2-1; TRBD2 agrees at 7 bases. The CDR3 is 16 amino acids. CDR1 and CDR2 (germline): DFQATT, SNEGSKA (reference sequence). The ends lost 4 bases at V and 0 bases at J; junction bases unmatched: 9.